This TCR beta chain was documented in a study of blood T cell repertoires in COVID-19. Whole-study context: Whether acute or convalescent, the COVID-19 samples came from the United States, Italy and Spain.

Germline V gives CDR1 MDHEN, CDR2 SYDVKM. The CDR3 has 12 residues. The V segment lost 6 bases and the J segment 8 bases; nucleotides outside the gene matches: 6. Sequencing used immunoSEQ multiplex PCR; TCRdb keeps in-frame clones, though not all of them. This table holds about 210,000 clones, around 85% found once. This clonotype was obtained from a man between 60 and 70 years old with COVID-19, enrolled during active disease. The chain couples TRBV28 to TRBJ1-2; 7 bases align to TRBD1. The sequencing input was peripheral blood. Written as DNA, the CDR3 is TGTGCCAGCAGACAGGGGTTGGGGGGCTACACCTTC. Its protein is CASRQGLGGYTF.